The TCR beta chain under discussion was sequenced for a study of T cell changes during pregnancy in multiple sclerosis. Germline V lookup: CDR1 MNHEY, CDR2 SMNVEV (reference sequence). CDR3 length: 16 residues. Between the trimmed V and J ends, which lost 2 bases and 5 bases, there was a span of 18 bases. Sequenced by immunoSEQ multiplex PCR; TCRdb stores in-frame clones only, minus some. The table records 100,000 or so clones, around nine tenths of them present only once. The sample was peripheral blood, taken in the second trimester of pregnancy. This chain joins TRBV27 and TRBJ1-1; D unclear. The origin of this receptor is a female donor with multiple sclerosis, enrolled in a pregnancy study. CDR3 coding DNA: TGTGCCAGCAGTTTAAACGGCGGTATTAAAGGAACTGAAGCTTTCTTT. This translates into CASSLNGGIKGTEAFF.